A single sample is the source of the 14 T cell receptor beta chains below, sequenced in a study of STAT5B mutations in CD4+ large granular lymphocyte leukemia. The repertoire was sequenced with immunoSEQ multiplex PCR; TCRdb's copy has only in-frame clones and lacks some. Here the sample spans around 38,000 clones, 87% being singletons. The specimen was CD4+ T cells from blood buffy coats. These receptors were obtained from a human donor in good health.

This chain joins TRBV7-9 and TRBJ2-6, with D possibly TRBD2 on 5 matching bases. Germline assignment: CDR1 SEHNR and CDR2 FQNEAQ (reference sequence). V was pared by 11 bases and J by 0 bases, with 8 bases between. CDR3 length equals 13 residues. The CDR3, as DNA: TGTGCCGGGAGAAGCTCTGGGGCCAACGTCCTGACTTTC. This gives the protein CAGRSSGANVLTF.

V is TRBV6-5 and J is TRBJ2-3; D gene uncertain. Looked up from germline, CDR1 is MNHEY and CDR2 is SVGAGI. V lost 6 bases and J 3 bases, leaving 7 bases between the germline ends. The CDR3 consists of 12 residues. CDR3 amino acids: CASSPTTDTQYF. The DNA of the CDR3 is TGTGCCAGCAGCCCCACGACAGATACGCAGTATTTT.

The V call is TRBV6-6, the J call TRBJ1-2, with D possibly being TRBD1 (5 bases). The CDR3 spans 14 residues. Germline V lookup: CDR1 MNHNY, CDR2 SVGAGI (reference sequence). With 2 bases removed from V and 4 bases from J, the gap between germline ends came to 11 bases. CDR3 residues: CASSYTSGRYGYTF. The CDR3 DNA reads TGTGCCAGCAGTTACACGTCAGGGCGCTATGGCTACACCTTC.

The chain combines TRBV6-1 with TRBJ2-1; the D gene could be TRBD1 or TRBD2 (5 bases each). The CDR3 consists of 14 residues. Germline CDR1 reads MNHNS; CDR2 reads SASEGT. Trimming took off 8 bases at V and 7 bases at J, with 18 bases between the two ends. The CDR3 bases are TGTGCCAGCCAGAGGGACGGGAAACGTAATGAGCAGTTCTTC. This codes for CASQRDGKRNEQFF.

The chain recombines TRBV5-1 with TRBJ2-3; no definite D call. The germline V gene has CDR1 SGHRS and CDR2 YFSETQ. Trimming pared 2 bases from V and 0 bases from J, leaving 10 bases between. The CDR3 is made up of 15 amino acids. The DNA for the CDR3 is TGCGCCAGCAGCTTCGGCAATCCTAGCACAGATACGCAGTATTTT. This sequence encodes CASSFGNPSTDTQYF.

V is TRBV19 and J is TRBJ2-1; 10 nucleotides line up with TRBD2. Germline values: CDR1 LNHDA, CDR2 SQIVND (reference sequence). The J segment lost 8 bases and the V segment lost 2 bases, leaving 9 bases of the junction unmatched. The length of the CDR3 is 16 residues. CDR3 sequence reads: CASSIRRLAGADEQFF. Written as DNA, the CDR3 is TGTGCCAGTAGTATAAGGAGGCTAGCGGGAGCCGATGAGCAGTTCTTC. The full variable domain, with the rest looked up from reference TRBV19 and TRBJ2-1, is DGGITQSPKYLFRKEGQNVTLSCEQNLNHDAMYWYRQDPGQGLRLIYYSQIVNDFQKGDIAEGYSVSREKKESFPLTVTSAQKNPTAFYLCASSIRRLAGADEQFFGPGTRLTVL.

This clone showed up just once. This chain uses TRBV4-1 with TRBJ2-1; 12 nucleotides match TRBD2. This CDR3 has 15 residues. V lost 1 base and J lost 10; bases outside the gene matches: 5. Germline V lookup: CDR1 MGHRA, CDR2 YSYEKL. CDR3 DNA: TGCGCCAGCAGCCAAGGAGGGCTAGCGGGAGGGGAGCAGTTCTTC. It translates to CASSQGGLAGGEQFF.

The V gene is TRBV27, the J gene TRBJ1-5; perhaps TRBD1 as D (5 bases). With 3 bases removed from V and 0 bases from J, the gap between germline ends came to 12 bases. The CDR3 has 16 residues. Germline lookup yields CDR1 MNHEY and CDR2 SMNVEV (reference sequence). CDR3 protein: CASSLGPQYSNQPQHF. The DNA for the CDR3 is TGTGCCAGCAGTTTGGGGCCGCAGTATAGCAATCAGCCCCAGCATTTT.

The chain is built from TRBV28 and TRBJ1-2, with D hard to call. CDR1 and CDR2 from the germline V gene are MDHEN and SYDVKM. Trimming stripped 6 bases from V and 0 bases from J, with 8 bases between. This CDR3 region has 13 residues. The CDR3 nucleotides read TGTGCCAGCAGGGCTCAAGCTAACTATGGCTACACCTTC. Protein sequence: CASRAQANYGYTF.

The rearrangement joins TRBV5-8 to TRBJ1-2; D remains unclear. The germline gives CDR1 SGHTS, CDR2 YDEGEE. This CDR3 has 16 amino acids. V shed 1 base and J shed 3 bases, with 16 bases lying between them. Here the CDR3 reads CASSLTLDRTHYGYTF. CDR3 in DNA: TGTGCCAGCAGCTTGACTCTCGACCGGACGCACTATGGCTACACCTTC.

The rearrangement joins TRBV4-1 to TRBJ2-1; no firm D call. The CDR3 extends over 14 amino acids. Between the trimmed V and J ends, which lost 0 bases and 8 bases, there was a span of 11 bases. CDR1 and CDR2 (germline): MGHRA, YSYEKL. For the CDR3, the DNA is TGCGCCAGCAGCCAAGATTTAACCAGCCATGAGCAGTTCTTC. It is translated as CASSQDLTSHEQFF.

The chain combines TRBV7-2 with TRBJ2-7, with D possibly matching TRBD2 (6 bases). V dropped 4 bases and J dropped 3 bases, with 10 bases sitting between them. CDR3 length: 13 residues. In germline, CDR1 is SGHTA, CDR2 FQGNSA. The CDR3 nucleotides read TGTGCCAGCAGCTCGACGACTAGCTACGAGCAGTACTTC. Amino acids: CASSSTTSYEQYF.

This chain links TRBV11-2 with TRBJ2-3; TRBD2 aligns across 9 bases. Germline V lookup: CDR1 SGHAT, CDR2 FQNNGV. J lost 6 bases, V lost 1 base, and 11 bases had no gene match. This CDR3 is 17 amino acids long. CDR3 nucleotides: TGTGCCAGCAGCTTAGGGCTAGCGGGGTATCCTGGGGATACGCAGTATTTT. Encoded protein: CASSLGLAGYPGDTQYF.

The CDR3: CSVDRAGETQYF. The CDR3 DNA is TGCAGCGTGGACAGGGCCGGGGAGACCCAGTACTTC. V is TRBV29-1 and J is TRBJ2-5, with 8 bases fitting TRBD1. Germline CDR1 and CDR2: SQVTM and ANQGSEA. With 6 bases clipped from V and 5 bases from J, the junction kept 5 bases outside the gene matches. The CDR3 totals 12 residues. Complete variable domain (other parts from reference TRBV29-1 and TRBJ2-5): SAVISQKPSRDICQRGTSLTIQCQVDSQVTMMFWYRQQPGQSLTLIATANQGSEATYESGFVIDKFPISRPNLTFSTLTVSNMSPEDSSIYLCSVDRAGETQYFGPGTRLLVL.